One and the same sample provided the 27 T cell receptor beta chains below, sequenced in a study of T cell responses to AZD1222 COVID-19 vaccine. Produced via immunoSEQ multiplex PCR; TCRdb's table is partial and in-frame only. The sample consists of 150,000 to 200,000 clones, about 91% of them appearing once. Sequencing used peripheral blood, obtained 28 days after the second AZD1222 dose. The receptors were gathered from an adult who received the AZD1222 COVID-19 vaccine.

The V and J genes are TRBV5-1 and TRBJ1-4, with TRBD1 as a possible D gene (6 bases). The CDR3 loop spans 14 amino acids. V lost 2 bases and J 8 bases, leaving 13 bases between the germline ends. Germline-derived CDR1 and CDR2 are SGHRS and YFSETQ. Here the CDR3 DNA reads TGCGCCAGCAGCTTTACAGGGACGGGGGAAAAACTGTTTTTT. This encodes CASSFTGTGEKLFF. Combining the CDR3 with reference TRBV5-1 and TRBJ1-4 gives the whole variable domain KAGVTQTPRYLIKTRGQQVTLSCSPISGHRSVSWYQQTPGQGLQFLFEYFSETQRNKGNFPGRFSGRQFSNSRSEMNVSTLELGDSALYLCASSFTGTGEKLFFGSGTQLSVL.

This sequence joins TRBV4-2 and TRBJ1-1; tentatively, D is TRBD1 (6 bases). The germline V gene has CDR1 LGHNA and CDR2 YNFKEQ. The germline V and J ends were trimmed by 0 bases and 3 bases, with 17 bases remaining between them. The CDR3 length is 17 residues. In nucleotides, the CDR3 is TGTGCCAGCAGCCAAGATGGGGGGGCAGGGCTAGACACTGAAGCTTTCTTT. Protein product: CASSQDGGAGLDTEAFF.

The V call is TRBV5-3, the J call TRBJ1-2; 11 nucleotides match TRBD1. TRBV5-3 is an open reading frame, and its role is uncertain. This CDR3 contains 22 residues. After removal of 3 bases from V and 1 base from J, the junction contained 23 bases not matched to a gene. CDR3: CARSCRKGQGEPYHIYNYGYTF. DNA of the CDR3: TGTGCCAGAAGCTGCAGAAAGGGACAGGGGGAACCTTACCATATTTATAACTATGGCTACACCTTC.

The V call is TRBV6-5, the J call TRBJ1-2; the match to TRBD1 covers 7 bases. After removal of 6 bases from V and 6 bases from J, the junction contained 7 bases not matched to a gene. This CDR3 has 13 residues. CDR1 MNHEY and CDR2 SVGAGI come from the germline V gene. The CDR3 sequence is CASSQPQGHGYTF. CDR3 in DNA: TGTGCCAGCAGCCAACCACAGGGGCATGGCTACACCTTC.

CDR3 loop: CARNPPDSHLSYEQYF. For the CDR3, the DNA is TGTGCCAGGAACCCTCCGGACAGTCACCTATCCTACGAGCAGTACTTC. This rearrangement joins TRBV19 to TRBJ2-7, with TRBD1 as a possible D gene (6 bases). The germline gives CDR1 LNHDA, CDR2 SQIVND (reference sequence). The length of the CDR3 is 16 residues. The ends were cut back, 9 bases at V and 1 base at J, with 22 bases in the middle.

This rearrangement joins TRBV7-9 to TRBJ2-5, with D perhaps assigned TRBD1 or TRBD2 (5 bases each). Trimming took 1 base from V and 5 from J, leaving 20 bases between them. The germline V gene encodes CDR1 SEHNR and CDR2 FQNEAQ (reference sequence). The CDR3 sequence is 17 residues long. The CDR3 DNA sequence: TGTGCCAGCAGCTTAGGAGTAGGGGCAGAGGGTGAGGAGACCCAGTACTTC. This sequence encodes CASSLGVGAEGEETQYF.

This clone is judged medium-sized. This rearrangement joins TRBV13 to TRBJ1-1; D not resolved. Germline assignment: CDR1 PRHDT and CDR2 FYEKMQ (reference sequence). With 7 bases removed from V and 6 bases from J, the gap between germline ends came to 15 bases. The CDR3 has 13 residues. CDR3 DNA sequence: TGTGCCAGCATTGGGGTGCCCTGGGCTGAAGCTTTCTTT. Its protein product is CASIGVPWAEAFF.

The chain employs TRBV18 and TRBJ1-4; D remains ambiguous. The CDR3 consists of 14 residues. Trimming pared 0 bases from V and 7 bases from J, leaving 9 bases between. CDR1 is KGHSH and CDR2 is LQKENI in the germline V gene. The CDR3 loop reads CASSPPFLSEKLFF. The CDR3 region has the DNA TGTGCCAGCTCACCACCGTTTCTCTCTGAAAAACTGTTTTTT.

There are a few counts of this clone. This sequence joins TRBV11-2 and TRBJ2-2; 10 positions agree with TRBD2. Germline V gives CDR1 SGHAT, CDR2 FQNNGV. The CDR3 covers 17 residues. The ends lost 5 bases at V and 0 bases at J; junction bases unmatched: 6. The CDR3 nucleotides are TGTGCCAGCAGCGTTTTAGCGGGGGGCACGAACACCGGGGAGCTGTTTTTT. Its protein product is CASSVLAGGTNTGELFF.

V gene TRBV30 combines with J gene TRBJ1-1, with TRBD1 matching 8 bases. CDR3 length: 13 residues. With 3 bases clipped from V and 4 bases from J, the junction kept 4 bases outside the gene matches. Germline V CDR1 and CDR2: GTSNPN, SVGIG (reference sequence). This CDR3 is CAWRSTGGTEAFF. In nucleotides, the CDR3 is TGTGCCTGGAGGTCCACAGGGGGCACTGAAGCTTTCTTT. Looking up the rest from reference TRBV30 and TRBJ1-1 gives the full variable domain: SQTIHQWPATLVQPVGSPLSLECTVEGTSNPNLYWYRQAAGRGLQLLFYSVGIGQISSEVPQNLSASRPQDRQFILSSKKLLLSDSGFYLCAWRSTGGTEAFFGQGTRLTVV.

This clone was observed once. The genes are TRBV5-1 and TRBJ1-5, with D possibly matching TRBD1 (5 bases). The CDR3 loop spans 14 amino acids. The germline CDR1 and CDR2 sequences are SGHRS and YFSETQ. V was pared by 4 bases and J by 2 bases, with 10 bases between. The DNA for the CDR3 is TGCGCCAGCAGCCGGGACGGGGGCAATCAGCCCCAGCATTTT. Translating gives CASSRDGGNQPQHF.

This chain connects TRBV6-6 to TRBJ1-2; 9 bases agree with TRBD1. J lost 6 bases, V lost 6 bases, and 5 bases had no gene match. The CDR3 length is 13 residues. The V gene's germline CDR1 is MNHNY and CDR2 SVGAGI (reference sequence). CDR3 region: CASRRDRVDGYTF. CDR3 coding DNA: TGTGCCAGCAGACGGGACAGGGTGGATGGCTACACCTTC.

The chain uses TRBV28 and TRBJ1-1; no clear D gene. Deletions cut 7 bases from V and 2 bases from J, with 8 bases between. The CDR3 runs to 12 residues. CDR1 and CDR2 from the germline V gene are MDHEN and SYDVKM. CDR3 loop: CASILPNTEAFF. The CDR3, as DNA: TGTGCCAGCATACTTCCAAACACTGAAGCTTTCTTT.

The CDR3 spells CASNSDPSSYEQYF. The DNA for the CDR3 is TGTGCCAGCAACAGCGACCCCAGCTCCTACGAGCAGTACTTC. The chain combines TRBV6-5 with TRBJ2-7; D unresolved. V was trimmed by 7 bases and J by 0 bases, leaving 13 bases between them. The CDR3 totals 14 residues. Germline V gene lookup returns CDR1 MNHEY and CDR2 SVGAGI.

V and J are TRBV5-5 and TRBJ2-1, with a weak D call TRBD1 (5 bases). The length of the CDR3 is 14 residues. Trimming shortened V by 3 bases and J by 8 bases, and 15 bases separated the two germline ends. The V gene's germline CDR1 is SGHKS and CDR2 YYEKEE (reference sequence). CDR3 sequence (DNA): TGTGCCAGCAGCTCCACACAGGCCCTCCATGAGCAGTTCTTC. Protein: CASSSTQALHEQFF.

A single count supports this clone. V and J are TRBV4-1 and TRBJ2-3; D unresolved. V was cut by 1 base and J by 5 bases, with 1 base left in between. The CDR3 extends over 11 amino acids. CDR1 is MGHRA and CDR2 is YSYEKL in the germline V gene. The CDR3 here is CASSQGDTQYF. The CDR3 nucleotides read TGCGCCAGCAGCCAAGGAGATACGCAGTATTTT.

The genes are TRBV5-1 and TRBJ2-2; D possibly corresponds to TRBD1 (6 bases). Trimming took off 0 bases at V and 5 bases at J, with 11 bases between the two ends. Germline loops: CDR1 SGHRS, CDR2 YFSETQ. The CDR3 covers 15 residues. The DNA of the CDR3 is TGCGCCAGCAGCTTGGACAGGGCTCAAACCGGGGAGCTGTTTTTT. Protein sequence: CASSLDRAQTGELFF.

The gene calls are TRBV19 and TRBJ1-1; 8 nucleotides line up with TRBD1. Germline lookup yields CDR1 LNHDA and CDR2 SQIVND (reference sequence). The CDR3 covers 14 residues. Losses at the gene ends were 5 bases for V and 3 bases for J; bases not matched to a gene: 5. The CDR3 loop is CASSGQGFDTEAFF. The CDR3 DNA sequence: TGTGCCAGTAGTGGACAGGGCTTCGACACTGAAGCTTTCTTT.

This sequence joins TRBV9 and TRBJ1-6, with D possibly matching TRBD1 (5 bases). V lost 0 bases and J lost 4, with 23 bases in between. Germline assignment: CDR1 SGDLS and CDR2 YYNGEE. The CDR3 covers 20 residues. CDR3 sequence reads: CASSVGPGSGGKGYNSPLHF. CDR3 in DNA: TGTGCCAGCAGCGTAGGGCCCGGATCCGGGGGGAAGGGGTATAATTCACCCCTCCACTTT.

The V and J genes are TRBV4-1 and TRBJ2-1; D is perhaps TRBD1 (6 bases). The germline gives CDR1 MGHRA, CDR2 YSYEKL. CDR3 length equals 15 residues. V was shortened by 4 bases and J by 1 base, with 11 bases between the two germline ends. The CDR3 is CASSRGHASYNEQFF. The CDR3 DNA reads TGCGCCAGCAGCCGGGGACATGCGTCCTACAATGAGCAGTTCTTC.

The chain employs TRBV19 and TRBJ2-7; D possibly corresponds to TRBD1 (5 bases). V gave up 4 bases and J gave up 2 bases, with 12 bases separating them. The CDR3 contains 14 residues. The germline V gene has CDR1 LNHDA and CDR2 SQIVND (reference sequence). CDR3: CASSNGQLPYEQYF. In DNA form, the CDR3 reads TGTGCCAGTAGTAATGGACAACTCCCCTACGAGCAGTACTTC. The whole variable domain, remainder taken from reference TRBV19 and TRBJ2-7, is DGGITQSPKYLFRKEGQNVTLSCEQNLNHDAMYWYRQDPGQGLRLIYYSQIVNDFQKGDIAEGYSVSREKKESFPLTVTSAQKNPTAFYLCASSNGQLPYEQYFGPGTRLTVT.

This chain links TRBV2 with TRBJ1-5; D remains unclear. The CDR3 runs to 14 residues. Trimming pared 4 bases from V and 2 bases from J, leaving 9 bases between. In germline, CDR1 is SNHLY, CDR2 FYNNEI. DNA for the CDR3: TGTGCCAGCAGTGCTTTAAGAGGCAATCAGCCCCAGCATTTT. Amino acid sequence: CASSALRGNQPQHF.

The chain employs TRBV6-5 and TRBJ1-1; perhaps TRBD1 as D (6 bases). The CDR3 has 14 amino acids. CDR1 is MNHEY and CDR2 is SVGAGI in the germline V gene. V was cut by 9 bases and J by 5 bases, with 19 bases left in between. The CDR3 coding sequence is TGTGCCAGTACCCAGACGGACCAGGGGACTGAAGCTTTCTTT. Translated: CASTQTDQGTEAFF.

CDR3 in amino acids: CASSLAPGQYGYTF. The CDR3, as DNA: TGCGCCAGCAGCTTAGCTCCGGGACAGTATGGCTACACCTTC. The chain couples TRBV5-1 to TRBJ1-2, with 7 nucleotides matching TRBD1. The CDR3 is 14 amino acids. The germline V gene encodes CDR1 SGHRS and CDR2 YFSETQ. Trimming removed 2 bases from V and 5 bases from J; junction bases left unmatched: 6.

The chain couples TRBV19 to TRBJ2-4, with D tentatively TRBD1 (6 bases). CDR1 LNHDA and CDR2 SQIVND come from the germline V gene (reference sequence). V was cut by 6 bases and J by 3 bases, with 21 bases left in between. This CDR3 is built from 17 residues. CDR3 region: CASSHQPGVFGKNIQYF. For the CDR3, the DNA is TGTGCCAGTAGCCACCAACCAGGGGTTTTTGGCAAAAACATTCAGTACTTC. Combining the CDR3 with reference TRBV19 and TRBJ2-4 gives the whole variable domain DGGITQSPKYLFRKEGQNVTLSCEQNLNHDAMYWYRQDPGQGLRLIYYSQIVNDFQKGDIAEGYSVSREKKESFPLTVTSAQKNPTAFYLCASSHQPGVFGKNIQYFGAGTRLSVL.

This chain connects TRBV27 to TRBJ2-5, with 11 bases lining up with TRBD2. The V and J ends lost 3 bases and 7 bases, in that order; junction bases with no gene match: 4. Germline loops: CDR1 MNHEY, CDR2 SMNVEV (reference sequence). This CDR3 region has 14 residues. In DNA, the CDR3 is TGTGCCAGCAGTTTTAGCGGGGGGGTGGCGACCCAGTACTTC. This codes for CASSFSGGVATQYF.

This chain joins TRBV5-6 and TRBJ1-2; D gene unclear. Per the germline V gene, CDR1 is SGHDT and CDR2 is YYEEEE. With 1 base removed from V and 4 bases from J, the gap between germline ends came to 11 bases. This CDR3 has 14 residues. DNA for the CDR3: TGTGCCAGCAGCTTGTCATTTCCGGCCTATGGCTACACCTTC. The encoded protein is CASSLSFPAYGYTF.